The sequence of this TCR beta chain was determined in a study of cytomegalovirus exposure and HLA in healthy donors. Study results and caveats: Later analysis associated a missense DCLRE1C variant with TCR beta V- and J-gene trimming. Earlier findings revealed that most TCR beta V segments proved productive either about 90% or about 30% of the time.

Healthy bone marrow donors formed the donor group. The CDR3 consists of 13 residues. Trimming left V 0 bases short and J 1 base short, with 3 bases between. Per the germline V gene, CDR1 is MGHRA and CDR2 is YSYEKL. Use of 60 Vbeta and 13 Jbeta primers characterized the PCR. Using immunoSEQ multiplex PCR, the repertoire was profiled, and TCRdb retains in-frame clones only, with some absent. The table records roughly 93,000 clones, 75% to 85% of them present only once. Worth noting for this clone: Its antigen remains unknown.

The sample was PBMCs. The receptor's source is a young man in good health and CMV-seropositive. The chain combines TRBV4-1 with TRBJ1-1; D gene unclear. The CDR3 nucleotides read TGCGCCAGCAGCCAAGACAGGAACACTGAAGCTTTCTTT. Encoded protein: CASSQDRNTEAFF.